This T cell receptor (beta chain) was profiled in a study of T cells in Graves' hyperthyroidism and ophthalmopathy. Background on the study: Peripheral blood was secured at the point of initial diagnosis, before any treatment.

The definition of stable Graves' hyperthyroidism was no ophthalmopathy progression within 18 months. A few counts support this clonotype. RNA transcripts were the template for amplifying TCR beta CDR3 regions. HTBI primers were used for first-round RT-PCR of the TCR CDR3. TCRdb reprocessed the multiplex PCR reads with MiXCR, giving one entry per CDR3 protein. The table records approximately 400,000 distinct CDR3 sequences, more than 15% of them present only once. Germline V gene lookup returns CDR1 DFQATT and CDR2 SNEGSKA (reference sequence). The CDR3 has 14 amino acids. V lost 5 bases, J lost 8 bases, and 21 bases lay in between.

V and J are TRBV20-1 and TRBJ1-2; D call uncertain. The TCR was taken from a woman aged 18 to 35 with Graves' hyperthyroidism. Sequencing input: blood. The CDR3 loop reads CSASHPGRAGGYTF. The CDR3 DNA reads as TGCAGTGCTTCGCACCCCGGCCGGGCGGGAGGCTACACCTTC.